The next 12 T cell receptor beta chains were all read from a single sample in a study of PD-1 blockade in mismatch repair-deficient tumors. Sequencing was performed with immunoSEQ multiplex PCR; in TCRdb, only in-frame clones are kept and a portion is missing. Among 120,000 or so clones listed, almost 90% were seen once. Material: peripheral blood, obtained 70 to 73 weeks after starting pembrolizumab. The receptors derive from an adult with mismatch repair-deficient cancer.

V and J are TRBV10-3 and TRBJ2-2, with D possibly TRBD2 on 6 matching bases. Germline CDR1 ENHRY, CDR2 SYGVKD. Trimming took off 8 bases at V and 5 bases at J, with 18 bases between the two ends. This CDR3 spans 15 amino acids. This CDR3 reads CAIGSSRAGTGELFF. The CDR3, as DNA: TGTGCCATCGGCTCGTCGCGGGCGGGGACCGGGGAGCTGTTTTTT.

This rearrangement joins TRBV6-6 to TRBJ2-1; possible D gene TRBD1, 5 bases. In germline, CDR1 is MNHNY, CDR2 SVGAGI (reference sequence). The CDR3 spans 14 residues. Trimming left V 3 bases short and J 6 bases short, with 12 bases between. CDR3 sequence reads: CASSYLQGSNEQFF. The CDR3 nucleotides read TGTGCCAGCAGTTATCTTCAGGGCAGCAATGAGCAGTTCTTC.

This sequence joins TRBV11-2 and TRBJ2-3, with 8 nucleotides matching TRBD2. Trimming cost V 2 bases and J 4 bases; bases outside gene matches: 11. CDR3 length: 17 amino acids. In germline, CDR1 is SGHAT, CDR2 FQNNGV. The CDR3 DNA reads TGTGCCAGCAGCTTAAGACGACGGGAGGGCCGCTCAGATACGCAGTATTTT. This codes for CASSLRRREGRSDTQYF.

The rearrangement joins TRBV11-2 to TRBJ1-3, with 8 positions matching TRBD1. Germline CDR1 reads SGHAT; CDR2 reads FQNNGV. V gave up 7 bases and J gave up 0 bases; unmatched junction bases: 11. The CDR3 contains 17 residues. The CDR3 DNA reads TGTGCCAGCATCCGAGCAGGGGGCCGCAGCTCTGGAAACACCATATATTTT. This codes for CASIRAGGRSSGNTIYF.

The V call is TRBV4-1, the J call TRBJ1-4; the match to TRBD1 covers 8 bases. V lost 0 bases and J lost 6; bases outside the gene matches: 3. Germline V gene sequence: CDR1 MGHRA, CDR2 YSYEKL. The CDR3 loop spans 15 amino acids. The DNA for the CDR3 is TGCGCCAGCAGCCAAGATCCAGGGGGCGATGAAAAACTGTTTTTT. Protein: CASSQDPGGDEKLFF.

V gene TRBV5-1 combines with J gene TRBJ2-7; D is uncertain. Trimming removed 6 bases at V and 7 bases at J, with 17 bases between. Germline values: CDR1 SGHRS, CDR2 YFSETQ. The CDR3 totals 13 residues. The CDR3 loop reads CASTSGSLREQYF. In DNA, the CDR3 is TGCGCCAGCACCTCCGGGTCACTACGGGAGCAGTACTTC.

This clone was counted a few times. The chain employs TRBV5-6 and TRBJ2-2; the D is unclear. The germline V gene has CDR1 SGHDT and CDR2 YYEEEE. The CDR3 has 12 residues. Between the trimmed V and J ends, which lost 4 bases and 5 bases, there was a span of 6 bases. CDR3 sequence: CASSTITGELFF. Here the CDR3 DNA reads TGTGCCAGCAGCACCATAACCGGGGAGCTGTTTTTT.

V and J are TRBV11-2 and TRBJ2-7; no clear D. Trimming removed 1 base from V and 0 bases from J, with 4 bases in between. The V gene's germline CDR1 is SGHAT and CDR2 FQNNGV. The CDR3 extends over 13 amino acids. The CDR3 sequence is CASSLAPSYEQYF. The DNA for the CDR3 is TGTGCCAGCAGCTTAGCACCCTCCTACGAGCAGTACTTC.

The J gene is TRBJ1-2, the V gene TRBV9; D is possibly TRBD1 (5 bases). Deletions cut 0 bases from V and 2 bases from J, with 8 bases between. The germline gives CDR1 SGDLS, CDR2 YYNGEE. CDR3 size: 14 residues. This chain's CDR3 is CASSVAAGNYGYTF. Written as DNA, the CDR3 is TGTGCCAGCAGCGTAGCGGCAGGGAACTATGGCTACACCTTC. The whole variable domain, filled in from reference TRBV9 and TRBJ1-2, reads DSGVTQTPKHLITATGQRVTLRCSPRSGDLSVYWYQQSLDQGLQFLIQYYNGEERAKGNILERFSAQQFPDLHSELNLSSLELGDSALYFCASSVAAGNYGYTFGSGTRLTVV.

CDR3 amino acids: CASSWGLAGATGELFF. The CDR3 DNA is TGTGCCAGCAGCTGGGGACTAGCGGGAGCCACCGGGGAGCTGTTTTTT. This chain connects TRBV7-9 to TRBJ2-2; the match to TRBD2 covers 14 bases. This CDR3 has 16 amino acids. J lost 4 bases, V lost 4 bases, and 2 bases had no gene match. Germline CDR1 is SEHNR and CDR2 is FQNEAQ (reference sequence).

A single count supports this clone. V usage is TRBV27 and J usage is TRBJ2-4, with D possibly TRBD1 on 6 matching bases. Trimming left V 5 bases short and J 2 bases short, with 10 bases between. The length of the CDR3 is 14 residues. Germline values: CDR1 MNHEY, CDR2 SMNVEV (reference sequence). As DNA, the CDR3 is TGTGCCAGCAGTCCCACAGGGACCAAAAACATTCAGTACTTC. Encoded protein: CASSPTGTKNIQYF.

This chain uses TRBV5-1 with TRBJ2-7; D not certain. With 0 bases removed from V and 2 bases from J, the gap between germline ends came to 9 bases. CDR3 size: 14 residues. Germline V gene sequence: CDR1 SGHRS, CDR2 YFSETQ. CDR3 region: CASSLVGRAYEQYF. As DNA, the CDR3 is TGCGCCAGCAGCTTGGTGGGTAGGGCCTACGAGCAGTACTTC.